The present T cell receptor (beta chain) was sequenced within a study of T-cell reconstitution after alpha-beta-depleted transplantation in children. Library preparation (for TCRbeta) was performed with unique molecular identifiers. TCRdb processed the PCR reads anew with MiXCR; each CDR3 protein has one entry. There are roughly 500,000 distinct CDR3 sequences in the sample; less than 35% occur only once, and about 2.3% lies in the top ten. CDR3 length equals 16 residues. The ends lost 3 bases at V and 0 bases at J; junction bases unmatched: 7. Germline CDR1 reads KGHSH; CDR2 reads LQKENI. The V call is TRBV18, the J call TRBJ2-7; 8 nucleotides agree with TRBD1. The source material was PBMCs from the stem cell graft donor, sampled from the stem cell graft. The TCR comes from a human donor who donated a stem cell graft to a child with aplastic anemia. The CDR3 DNA reads TGTGCCAGCTCACCTCTGGGACAGGCGAGCTCCTACGAGCAGTACTTC. Its translation is CASSPLGQASSYEQYF. Filled out from reference TRBV18 and TRBJ2-7, the complete variable domain reads NAGVMQNPRHLVRRRGQEARLRCSPMKGHSHVYWYRQLPEEGLKFMVYLQKENIIDESGMPKERFSAEFPKEGPSILRIQQVVRGDSAAYFCASSPLGQASSYEQYFGPGTRLTVT.